These T cell receptor beta chains were read from a single sample in a study of blood T cell repertoires in COVID-19. The method was immunoSEQ multiplex PCR; TCRdb's version includes in-frame clones alone and lacks a portion of them. The sample carries 150,000 to 200,000 clones, 80% recorded once. The sample taken for sequencing was PBMCs or T cells enriched from blood (not recorded which). These receptors were obtained from a woman aged 60-75 years who had recovered from COVID-19. Both conserved end residues are part of each CDR3. A D gene is named only where the DNA matches it firmly. Size is omitted from some rows. Given values are once, few, many or a class for expanded clones.

cdr3_nt cdr3_aa v_call d_call clone_size j_call
TGTGCCAGCAGCTCGACTAGCGGCCAGACCCAGTACTTC CASSSTSGQTQYF TRBV7-2 TRBD2 - TRBJ2-5
TGTGCCAGCAGCTCGCAGGGGAATTCACCCCTCCACTTT CASSSQGNSPLHF TRBV11-1 - - TRBJ1-6
TGTGCCAGCAGCGACCGGGACAGGAGCACAGATACGCAGTATTTT CASSDRDRSTDTQYF TRBV9 TRBD1 - TRBJ2-3
TGTGCCAGCAGTGACCCCCGGGACATCCGGGTCTATGGCTACACCTTC CASSDPRDIRVYGYTF TRBV6-4 - - TRBJ1-2
TGTGCCAGCAGTTTTCAACCGAGCTCCTATAATTCACCCCTCCACTTT CASSFQPSSYNSPLHF TRBV7-2 - - TRBJ1-6
TGTGCCAGCAGCGTAGTGTCAGGGGGCGGACTGTTTGAAGCTTTCTTT CASSVVSGGGLFEAFF TRBV9 TRBD1 - TRBJ1-1
TGTGCCAGTAACGACAGGAACACTGAAGCTTTCTTT CASNDRNTEAFF TRBV19 - - TRBJ1-1
TGTGCCAGCAGCATTCAGACAGGCTACGAGCAGTACTTC CASSIQTGYEQYF TRBV5-5 - few TRBJ2-7
TGTGCCAGCAGACGATTGGGAGGCGATGAGCAGTTCTTC CASRRLGGDEQFF TRBV2 - - TRBJ2-1
TGTGCCACCAGCGGGGGACAGGGGCCGTACTCCTCCTATAATTCACCCCTCCACTTT CATSGGQGPYSSYNSPLHF TRBV15 TRBD1 - TRBJ1-6
TGTGCCAGTAGTGGGGGAGGGAACACTGAAGCTTTCTTT CASSGGGNTEAFF TRBV19 - - TRBJ1-1
TGTGCCAGCAGCCTCGACAGACGGGCTTTCTTT CASSLDRRAFF TRBV6-5 - - TRBJ1-1
TGCAGTGCTAGTGGGCGGGGGGGGAACCAAGAGACCCAGTACTTC CSASGRGGNQETQYF TRBV20-1 TRBD2 - TRBJ2-5
TGCGCCAGCAGCAAGGGAAGTGACTACCTTGGAAACACCATATATTTT CASSKGSDYLGNTIYF TRBV4-1 - once TRBJ1-3
TGCAGCGCTAACACAGGGGGCCCGGTGGAGCAGTACTTC CSANTGGPVEQYF TRBV29-1 TRBD1 - TRBJ2-7
TGTGCCACCGCAGGGACAGCACCTTATAGCAATCAGCCCCAGCATTTT CATAGTAPYSNQPQHF TRBV19 TRBD1 - TRBJ1-5
TGTGCCAGCAGCCAAGATCTTGGGACTCCCCTCCCAGATACGCAGTATTTT CASSQDLGTPLPDTQYF TRBV4-2 - - TRBJ2-3
TGTGCCAGCAGCCCGCCGGGACAACTTAATGAAAAACTGTTTTTT CASSPPGQLNEKLFF TRBV5-5 - - TRBJ1-4
TGTGCCAGCAGCTCCAAGATCGGGTCCACAGATACGCAGTATTTT CASSSKIGSTDTQYF TRBV3-1/TRBV3-2 - - TRBJ2-3
TGCGCCAGCAGGTTTACCGGTTCCACTGAAGCTTTCTTT CASRFTGSTEAFF TRBV5-1 - few TRBJ1-1
TGCGCCAGCAGCTTGGGGGGGCAAACCGGGGAGCTGTTTTTT CASSLGGQTGELFF TRBV5-1 - - TRBJ2-2
TGCAGTGCCAGTCGGAACACTGAAGCTTTCTTT CSASRNTEAFF TRBV20-1 - - TRBJ1-1
TGTGCCAGCAGCTTAGCGTTGGGGGACAGCCAAGAGACCCAGTACTTC CASSLALGDSQETQYF TRBV7-7 TRBD1 - TRBJ2-5
TGTGCCAGCAGTTACGCAAACAGGGATGGAGATACGCAGTATTTT CASSYANRDGDTQYF TRBV6-5 - - TRBJ2-3
TGTGCCAGCAGCACGGGTCTCGGTGAGCAGTACTTC CASSTGLGEQYF TRBV7-6 - - TRBJ2-7
TGTGCCTGGAGTTATTCAGGGGGCTCACCCCTCCACTTT CAWSYSGGSPLHF TRBV30 TRBD1 - TRBJ1-6
TGTGCCAGCAGTTACGTACGGGCGGTGGCGAGGGCTAATCAGCCCCAGCATTTT CASSYVRAVARANQPQHF TRBV6-2/TRBV6-3 - - TRBJ1-5
TGCGCCAGCAGCTTTGACAAGAACACCGGGGAGCTGTTTTTT CASSFDKNTGELFF TRBV5-1 - many TRBJ2-2
TGTGCCTGGTCCCAGTCCGGGTCTCCCTACGAGCAGTACTTC CAWSQSGSPYEQYF TRBV30 - - TRBJ2-7
TGTGCCAGCAGTGAAGCCAGGGGTCGCTTGACCGGGGAGCTGTTTTTT CASSEARGRLTGELFF TRBV6-1 - - TRBJ2-2
TGTGCCAGCAGCCCGCCAGGGGTATCGACTGAAGCTTTCTTT CASSPPGVSTEAFF TRBV3-1/TRBV3-2 - - TRBJ1-1
TGCGCCAGCAGCTTGCAGGGGGCAGGAACTAATGAAAAACTGTTTTTT CASSLQGAGTNEKLFF TRBV5-1 TRBD1 - TRBJ1-4
TGCGCCAGCAGCCAAGACATAGGGAGTCCTTACACAGATACGCAGTATTTT CASSQDIGSPYTDTQYF TRBV4-1 - - TRBJ2-3
TGCGCCAGCAGCTTGGGCAGGGAGGGAGAAAAACTGTTTTTT CASSLGREGEKLFF TRBV5-1 - - TRBJ1-4
TGTGCCAGTACCCCAGGATTTTCCAATCAGCCCCAGCATTTT CASTPGFSNQPQHF TRBV19 - - TRBJ1-5
TGTGCCAGCAGCTTAGATTCGGGGTCCTACGAGCAGTACTTC CASSLDSGSYEQYF TRBV11-2 - - TRBJ2-7
TGTGCCTGGAGTGTCGGGACAGGGATCACAGATACGCAGTATTTT CAWSVGTGITDTQYF TRBV30 TRBD1 - TRBJ2-3
TGTGCCAGTACCACGACAGGGGCTTCTGGGGCCAACGTCCTGACTTTC CASTTTGASGANVLTF TRBV19 TRBD1 - TRBJ2-6
TGTGCCAGCAGCTCGACAGGGTACAATCAGCCCCAGCATTTT CASSSTGYNQPQHF TRBV5-6 TRBD1 - TRBJ1-5
TGTGCCAGCAGTTACATCGCAGGACAGGGGGCCGACTATGGCTACACCTTC CASSYIAGQGADYGYTF TRBV6-2/TRBV6-3 TRBD1 - TRBJ1-2
TGTGCCAGCAGCCAAGAGTGGCGGGGGCCCTCCTACAATGAGCAGTTCTTC CASSQEWRGPSYNEQFF TRBV4-2 - - TRBJ2-1
TGTGCCAGCAGCTACGGAGCGGGGCGTGGCTACACCTTC CASSYGAGRGYTF TRBV6-5 - - TRBJ1-2